This TCR beta chain stems from a study of T-cell memory formation after mild COVID-19. Study-wide background: Clustering of TCRs was largely donor specific.

The V gene's germline CDR1 is MNHEY and CDR2 SMNVEV (reference sequence). Trimming removed 4 bases from V and 3 bases from J, with 15 bases in between. The CDR3 is made up of 16 amino acids. Remarks on this clonotype: The target antigen is unknown.

cDNA libraries for TCR alpha and TCR beta, carrying sample barcodes and UMIs, came from 5'RACE with constant-segment primers. TCRdb reanalysed the 5' RACE reads using MiXCR and keeps one entry per CDR3 protein. The sample shows roughly 400,000 distinct CDR3 sequences, roughly a quarter of them seen only once. Whole-study results and caveats: A balance of CD4 and CD8 characterized clones contracting day 15 to 85, whereas later expanders leaned CD4+. The main location of contracting CD4+ clones was CM and EM, and that of contracting CD8+ clones was EMRA.

The J gene is TRBJ1-4, the V gene TRBV27; D is possibly TRBD1 (6 bases). The specimen sequenced was PBMCs or a T cell subset sorted from them (not recorded which). The sequence came from an adult woman who had mild COVID-19 (a few samples of this study predate the infection). Cell type and time point are not known. CDR3 protein: CASSSATGLSNEKLFF. CDR3 sequence (DNA): TGTGCCAGCAGTTCAGCAACAGGGCTTTCTAATGAAAAACTGTTTTTT.